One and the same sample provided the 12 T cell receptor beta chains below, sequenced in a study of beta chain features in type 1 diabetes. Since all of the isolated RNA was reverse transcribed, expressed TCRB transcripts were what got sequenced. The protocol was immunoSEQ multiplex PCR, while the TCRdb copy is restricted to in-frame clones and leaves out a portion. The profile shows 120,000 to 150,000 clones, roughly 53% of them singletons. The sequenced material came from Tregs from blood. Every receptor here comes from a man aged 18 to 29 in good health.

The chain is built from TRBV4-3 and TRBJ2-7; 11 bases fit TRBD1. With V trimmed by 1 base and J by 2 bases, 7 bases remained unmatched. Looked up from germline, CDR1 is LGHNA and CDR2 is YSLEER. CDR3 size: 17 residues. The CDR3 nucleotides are TGCGCCAGCAGCCAAGTATTACCGGGACAGGGGGCCTACGAGCAGTACTTC. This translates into CASSQVLPGQGAYEQYF.

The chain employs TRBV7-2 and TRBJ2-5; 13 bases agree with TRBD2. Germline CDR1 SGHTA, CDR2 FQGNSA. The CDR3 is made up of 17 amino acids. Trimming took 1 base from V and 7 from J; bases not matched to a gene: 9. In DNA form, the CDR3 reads TGTGCCAGCAGCTTAGTGGGGACTAGCGGGGCCCCGGGGACCCAGTACTTC. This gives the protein CASSLVGTSGAPGTQYF.

In DNA, the CDR3 is TGTGCCTGGAGTGTACCCCCTCACAGGCACAATGAGCAGTTCTTC. Residues: CAWSVPPHRHNEQFF. The V call is TRBV30, the J call TRBJ2-1; D perhaps matches TRBD1 (5 bases). The CDR3 length is 15 residues. CDR1 and CDR2 from the germline V gene are GTSNPN and SVGIG (reference sequence). The V and J ends lost 0 bases and 5 bases respectively, with 14 bases between them.

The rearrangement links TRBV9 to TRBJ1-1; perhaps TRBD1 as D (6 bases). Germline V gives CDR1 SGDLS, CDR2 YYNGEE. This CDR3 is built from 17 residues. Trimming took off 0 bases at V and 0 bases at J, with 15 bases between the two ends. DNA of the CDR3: TGTGCCAGCAGCGTAGAACCGGGACAAGATATGAACACTGAAGCTTTCTTT. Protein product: CASSVEPGQDMNTEAFF.

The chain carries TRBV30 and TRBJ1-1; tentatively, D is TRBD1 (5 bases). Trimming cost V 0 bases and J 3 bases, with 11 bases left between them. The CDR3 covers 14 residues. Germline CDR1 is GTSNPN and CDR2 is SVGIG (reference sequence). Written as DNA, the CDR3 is TGTGCCTGGAGTGTTTGGCAGGGCTACACTGAAGCTTTCTTT. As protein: CAWSVWQGYTEAFF.

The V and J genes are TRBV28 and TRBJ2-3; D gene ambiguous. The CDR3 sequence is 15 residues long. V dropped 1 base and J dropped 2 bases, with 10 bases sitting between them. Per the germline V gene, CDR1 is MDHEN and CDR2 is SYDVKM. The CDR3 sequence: CASSLLGDSTDTQYF. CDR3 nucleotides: TGTGCCAGCAGTTTATTAGGAGATTCCACAGATACGCAGTATTTT.

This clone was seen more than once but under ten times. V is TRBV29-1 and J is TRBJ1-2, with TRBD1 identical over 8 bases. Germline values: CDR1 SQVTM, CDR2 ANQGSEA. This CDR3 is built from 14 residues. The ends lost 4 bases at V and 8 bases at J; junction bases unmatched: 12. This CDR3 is CSVASQGAIKGYTF. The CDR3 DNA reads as TGCAGCGTTGCTTCTCAGGGGGCCATAAAAGGCTACACCTTC. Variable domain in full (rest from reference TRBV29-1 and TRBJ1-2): SAVISQKPSRDICQRGTSLTIQCQVDSQVTMMFWYRQQPGQSLTLIATANQGSEATYESGFVIDKFPISRPNLTFSTLTVSNMSPEDSSIYLCSVASQGAIKGYTFGSGTRLTVV.

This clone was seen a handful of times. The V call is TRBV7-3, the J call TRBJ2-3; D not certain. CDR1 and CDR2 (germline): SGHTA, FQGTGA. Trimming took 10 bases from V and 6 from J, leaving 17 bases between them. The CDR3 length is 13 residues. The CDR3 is CATSLRYEDTQYF. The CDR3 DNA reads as TGTGCCACCTCGCTGCGGTACGAGGATACGCAGTATTTT.

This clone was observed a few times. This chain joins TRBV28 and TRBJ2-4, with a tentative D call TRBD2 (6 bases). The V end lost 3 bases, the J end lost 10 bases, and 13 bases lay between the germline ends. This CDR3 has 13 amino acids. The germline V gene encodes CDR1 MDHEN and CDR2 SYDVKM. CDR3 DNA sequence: TGTGCCAGCAGTTTGCCCACTGGACTAATTCAGTACTTC. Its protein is CASSLPTGLIQYF.

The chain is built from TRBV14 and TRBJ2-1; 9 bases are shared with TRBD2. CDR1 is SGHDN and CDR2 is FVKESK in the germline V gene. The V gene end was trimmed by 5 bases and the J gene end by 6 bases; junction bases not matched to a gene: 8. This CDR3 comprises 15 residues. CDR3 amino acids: CASSNLAGVSNEQFF. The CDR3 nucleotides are TGTGCCAGCAGCAATTTAGCGGGAGTGTCCAATGAGCAGTTCTTC.

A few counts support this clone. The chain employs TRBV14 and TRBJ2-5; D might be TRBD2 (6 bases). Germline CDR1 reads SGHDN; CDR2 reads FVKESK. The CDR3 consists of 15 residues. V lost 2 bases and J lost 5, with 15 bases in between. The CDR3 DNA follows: TGTGCCAGCAGCCAAAAGGGAGGCTTCGGGGAGACCCAGTACTTC. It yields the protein CASSQKGGFGETQYF.

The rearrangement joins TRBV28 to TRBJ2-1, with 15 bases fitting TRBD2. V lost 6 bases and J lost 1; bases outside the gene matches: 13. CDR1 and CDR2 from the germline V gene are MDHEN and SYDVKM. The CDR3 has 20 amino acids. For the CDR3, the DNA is TGTGCCAGCAGCCCCCTAGGACTAGCGGGAGGGCCGGCATCCTACAATGAGCAGTTCTTC. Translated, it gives CASSPLGLAGGPASYNEQFF. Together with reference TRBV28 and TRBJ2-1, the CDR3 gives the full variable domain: DVKVTQSSRYLVKRTGEKVFLECVQDMDHENMFWYRQDPGLGLRLIYFSYDVKMKEKGDIPEGYSVSREKKERFSLILESASTNQTSMYLCASSPLGLAGGPASYNEQFFGPGTRLTVL.